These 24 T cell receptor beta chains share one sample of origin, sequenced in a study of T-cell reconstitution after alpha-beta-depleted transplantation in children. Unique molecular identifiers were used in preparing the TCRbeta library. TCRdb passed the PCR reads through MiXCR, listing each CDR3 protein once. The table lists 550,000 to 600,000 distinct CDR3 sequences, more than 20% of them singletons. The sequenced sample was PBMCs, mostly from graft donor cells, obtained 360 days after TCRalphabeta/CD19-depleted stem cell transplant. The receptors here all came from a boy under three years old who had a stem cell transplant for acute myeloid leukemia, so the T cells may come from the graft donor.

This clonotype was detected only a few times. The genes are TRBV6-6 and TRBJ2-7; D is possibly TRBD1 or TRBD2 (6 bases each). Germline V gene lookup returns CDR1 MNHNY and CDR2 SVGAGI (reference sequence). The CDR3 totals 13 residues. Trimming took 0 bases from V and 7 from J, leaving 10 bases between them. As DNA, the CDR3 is TGTGCCAGCAGTTACTCGGGGGCGGGAGAGCAGTACGTC. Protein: CASSYSGAGEQYV.

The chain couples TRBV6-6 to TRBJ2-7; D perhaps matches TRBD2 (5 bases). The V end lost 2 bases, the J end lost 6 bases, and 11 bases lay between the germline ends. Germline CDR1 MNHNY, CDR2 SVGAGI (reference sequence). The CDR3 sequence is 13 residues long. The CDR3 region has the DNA TGTGCCAGCAGTTACGGGGAGTTGGGCGAGCAGTACGTC. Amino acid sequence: CASSYGELGEQYV.

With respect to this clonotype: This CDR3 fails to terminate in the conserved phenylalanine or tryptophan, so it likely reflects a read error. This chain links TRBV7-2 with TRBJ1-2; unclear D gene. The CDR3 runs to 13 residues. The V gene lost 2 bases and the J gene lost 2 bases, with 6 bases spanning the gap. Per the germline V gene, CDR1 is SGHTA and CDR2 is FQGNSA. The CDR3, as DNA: TGTGCCAGCAGCTTATCAATGAACTATGGCTACACCTCC. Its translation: CASSLSMNYGYTS.

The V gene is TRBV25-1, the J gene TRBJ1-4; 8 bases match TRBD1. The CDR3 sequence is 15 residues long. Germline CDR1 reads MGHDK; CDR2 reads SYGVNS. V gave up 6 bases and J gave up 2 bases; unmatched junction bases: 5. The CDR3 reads CASSPRTGTNEKLFF. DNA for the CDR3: TGTGCCAGCAGCCCAAGGACAGGGACTAATGAAAAACTGTTTTTT.

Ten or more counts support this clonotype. CDR3 coding DNA: TGCAGTGCTAGAGCCCGGGGGCAGTTTTGGATGAACACCGGGGAGCTGTTTTTT. Amino acids: CSARARGQFWMNTGELFF. The chain uses TRBV20-1 and TRBJ2-2; D tentatively fits TRBD1 or TRBD2 (6 bases each). Per germline, CDR1 DFQATT and CDR2 SNEGSKA (reference sequence). The V and J ends lost 1 base and 1 base respectively, with 19 bases between them. This CDR3 is 18 amino acids long.

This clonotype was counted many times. The CDR3 reads CSATLGLAANEQFF. CDR3 in DNA: TGCAGTGCTACCCTCGGACTAGCGGCCAATGAGCAGTTCTTC. This chain links TRBV20-1 with TRBJ2-1; 10 bases are shared with TRBD2. Trimming cost V 4 bases and J 6 bases; bases outside gene matches: 6. This CDR3 is built from 14 residues. The germline gives CDR1 DFQATT, CDR2 SNEGSKA (reference sequence).

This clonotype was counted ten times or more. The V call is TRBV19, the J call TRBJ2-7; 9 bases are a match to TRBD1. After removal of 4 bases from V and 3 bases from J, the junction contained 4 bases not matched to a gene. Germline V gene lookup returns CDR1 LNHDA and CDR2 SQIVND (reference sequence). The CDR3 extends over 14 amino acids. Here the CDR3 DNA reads TGTGCCAGTAGTAAGGCGGGACAGGGCTACGAGCAGTACTTC. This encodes CASSKAGQGYEQYF.

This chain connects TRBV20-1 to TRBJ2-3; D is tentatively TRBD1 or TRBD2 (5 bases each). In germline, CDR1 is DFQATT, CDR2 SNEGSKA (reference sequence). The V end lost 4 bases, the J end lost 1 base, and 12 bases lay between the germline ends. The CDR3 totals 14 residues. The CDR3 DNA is TGCAGTGCTACATTAGTGGGGGGCACAGATACGCAGTATTTT. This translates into CSATLVGGTDTQYF.

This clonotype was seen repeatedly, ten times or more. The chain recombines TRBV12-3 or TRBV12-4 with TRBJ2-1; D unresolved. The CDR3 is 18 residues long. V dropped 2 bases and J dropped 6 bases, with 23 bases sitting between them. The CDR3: CASSLRAEARAPSNEQFF. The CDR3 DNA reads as TGTGCCAGCAGTTTAAGGGCTGAGGCTCGAGCCCCGAGCAATGAGCAGTTCTTC.

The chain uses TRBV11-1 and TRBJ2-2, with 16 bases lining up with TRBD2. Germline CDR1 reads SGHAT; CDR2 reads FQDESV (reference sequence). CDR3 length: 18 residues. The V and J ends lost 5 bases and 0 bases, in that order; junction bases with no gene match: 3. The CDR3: CASSQGLAGGPNTGELFF. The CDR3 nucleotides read TGTGCCAGCAGCCAGGGACTAGCGGGGGGGCCGAACACCGGGGAGCTGTTTTTT.

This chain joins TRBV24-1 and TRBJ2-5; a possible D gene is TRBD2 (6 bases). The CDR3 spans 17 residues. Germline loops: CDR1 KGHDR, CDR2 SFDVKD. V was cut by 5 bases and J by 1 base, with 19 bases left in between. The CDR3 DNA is TGTGCCACCAGTGGTCCAGAGAGGGGACTTTCCCAAGAGACCCAGTACTTC. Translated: CATSGPERGLSQETQYF.

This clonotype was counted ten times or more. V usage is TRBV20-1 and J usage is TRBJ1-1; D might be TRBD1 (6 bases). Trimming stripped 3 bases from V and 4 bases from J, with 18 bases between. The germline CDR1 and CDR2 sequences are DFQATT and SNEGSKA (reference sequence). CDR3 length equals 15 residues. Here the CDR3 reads CSASPSGGLSTEAFF. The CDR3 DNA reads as TGCAGTGCTAGTCCCTCGGGGGGGCTAAGCACTGAAGCTTTCTTT.

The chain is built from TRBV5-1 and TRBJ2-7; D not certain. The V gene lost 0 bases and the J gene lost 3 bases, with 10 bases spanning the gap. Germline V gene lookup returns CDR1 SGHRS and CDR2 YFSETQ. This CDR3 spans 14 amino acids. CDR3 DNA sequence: TGCGCCAGCAGCTTGGTAGGTCCAGACTACGAGCAGTACTTC. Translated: CASSLVGPDYEQYF. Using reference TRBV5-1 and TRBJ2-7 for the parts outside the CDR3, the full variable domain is KAGVTQTPRYLIKTRGQQVTLSCSPISGHRSVSWYQQTPGQGLQFLFEYFSETQRNKGNFPGRFSGRQFSNSRSEMNVSTLELGDSALYLCASSLVGPDYEQYFGPGTRLTVT.

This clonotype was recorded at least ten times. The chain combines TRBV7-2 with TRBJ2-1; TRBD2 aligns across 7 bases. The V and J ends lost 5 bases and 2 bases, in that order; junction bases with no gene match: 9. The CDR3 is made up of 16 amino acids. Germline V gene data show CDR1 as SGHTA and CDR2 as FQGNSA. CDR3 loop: CASSPSGLYPYNEQFF. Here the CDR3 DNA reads TGTGCCAGCAGCCCGTCGGGACTATATCCCTACAATGAGCAGTTCTTC.

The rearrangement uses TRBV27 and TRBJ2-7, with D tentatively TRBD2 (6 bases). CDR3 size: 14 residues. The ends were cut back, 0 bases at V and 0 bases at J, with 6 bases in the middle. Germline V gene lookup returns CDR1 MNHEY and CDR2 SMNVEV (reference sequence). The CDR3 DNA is TGTGCCAGCAGTTTATCGCGGGACTCCTACGAGCAGTACTTC. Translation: CASSLSRDSYEQYF.

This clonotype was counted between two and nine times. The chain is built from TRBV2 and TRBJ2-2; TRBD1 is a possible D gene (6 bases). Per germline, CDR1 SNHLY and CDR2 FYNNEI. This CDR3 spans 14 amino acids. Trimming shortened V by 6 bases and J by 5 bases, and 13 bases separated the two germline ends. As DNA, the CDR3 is TGTGCCAGCAGAGATGGACAGAGGACCGGGGAGCTGTTTTTT. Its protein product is CASRDGQRTGELFF.

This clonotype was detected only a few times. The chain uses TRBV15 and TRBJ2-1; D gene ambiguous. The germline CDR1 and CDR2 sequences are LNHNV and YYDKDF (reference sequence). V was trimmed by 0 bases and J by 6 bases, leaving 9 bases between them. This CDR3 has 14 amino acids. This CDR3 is CATSRDPAVNEQFF. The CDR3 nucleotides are TGTGCCACCAGCAGAGATCCGGCCGTCAATGAGCAGTTCTTC.

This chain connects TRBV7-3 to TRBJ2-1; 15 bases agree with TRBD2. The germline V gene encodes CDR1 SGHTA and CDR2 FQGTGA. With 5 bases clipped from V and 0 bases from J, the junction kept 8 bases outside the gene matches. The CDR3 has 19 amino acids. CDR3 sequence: CASSHPGLAGGSSYNEQFF. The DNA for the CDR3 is TGTGCCAGCAGCCATCCGGGACTAGCGGGGGGCAGCTCCTACAATGAGCAGTTCTTC.

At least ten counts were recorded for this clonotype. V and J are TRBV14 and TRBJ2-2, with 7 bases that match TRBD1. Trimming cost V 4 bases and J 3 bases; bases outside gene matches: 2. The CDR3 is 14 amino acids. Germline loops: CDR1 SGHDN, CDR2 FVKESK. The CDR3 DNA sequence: TGTGCCAGCAGCCGCCAGGGGGACACCGGGGAGCTGTTTTTT. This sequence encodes CASSRQGDTGELFF.

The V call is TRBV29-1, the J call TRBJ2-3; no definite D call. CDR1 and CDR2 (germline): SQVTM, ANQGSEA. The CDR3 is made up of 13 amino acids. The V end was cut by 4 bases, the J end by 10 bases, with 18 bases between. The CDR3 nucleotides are TGCAGCGTTGCCCGGTTGCTGAGACGGGCGCAGTATTTT. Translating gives CSVARLLRRAQYF.

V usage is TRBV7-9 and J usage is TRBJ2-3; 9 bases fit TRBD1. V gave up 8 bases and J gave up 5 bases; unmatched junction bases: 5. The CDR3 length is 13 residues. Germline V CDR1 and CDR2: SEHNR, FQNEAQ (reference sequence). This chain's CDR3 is CASVDRGRDTQYF. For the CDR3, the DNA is TGTGCCAGCGTGGACAGGGGTCGAGATACGCAGTATTTT.

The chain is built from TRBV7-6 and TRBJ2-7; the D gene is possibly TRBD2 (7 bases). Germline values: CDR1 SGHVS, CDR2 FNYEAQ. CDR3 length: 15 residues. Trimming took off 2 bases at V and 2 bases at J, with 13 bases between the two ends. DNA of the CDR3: TGTGCCAGCAGCTTACGCGGGGGCGGCCCCTACGAGCAGTACTTC. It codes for CASSLRGGGPYEQYF.

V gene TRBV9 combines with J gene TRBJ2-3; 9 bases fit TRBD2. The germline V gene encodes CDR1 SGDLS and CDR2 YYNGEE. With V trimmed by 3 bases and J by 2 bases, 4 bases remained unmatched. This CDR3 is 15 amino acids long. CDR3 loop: CASSASGGITDTQYF. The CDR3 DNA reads TGTGCCAGCAGCGCAAGCGGGGGGATCACAGATACGCAGTATTTT.

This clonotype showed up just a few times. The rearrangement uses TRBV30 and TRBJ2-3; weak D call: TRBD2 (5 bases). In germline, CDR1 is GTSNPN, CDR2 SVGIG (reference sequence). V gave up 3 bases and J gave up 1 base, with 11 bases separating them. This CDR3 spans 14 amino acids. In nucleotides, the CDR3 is TGTGCCTGGAGCCGATCACTAGGCACAGATACGCAGTATTTT. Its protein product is CAWSRSLGTDTQYF.